Following are 9 T cell receptor beta chains from one sample sequenced in a study of T-cell memory formation after mild COVID-19. TCRdb reanalysed the 5' RACE reads using MiXCR and keeps one entry per CDR3 protein. Of 29,000 or so distinct CDR3 sequences listed, about 16% were seen once; the top ten hold around 1.5%. Sample: PBMCs or a T cell subset sorted from them (not recorded which). All receptors derive from an adult who had mild COVID-19 (a few samples of this study predate the infection). Cell type and time point are not known.

This clonotype came up once. V usage is TRBV6-2 or TRBV6-3 and J usage is TRBJ1-1; D possibly corresponds to TRBD1 (6 bases). Germline V gene data show CDR1 as MNHEY and CDR2 as SVGEGT. This CDR3 region has 14 residues. V lost 7 bases and J lost 4, with 16 bases in between. CDR3 in DNA: TGTGCCAGCAACCTAAACCCGGGGGCCACTGAAGCTTTCTTT. It translates to CASNLNPGATEAFF.

The chain is built from TRBV29-1 and TRBJ1-4; D perhaps matches TRBD1 (5 bases). This CDR3 region has 11 residues. Germline V gene lookup returns CDR1 SQVTM and CDR2 ANQGSEA. V was shortened by 8 bases and J by 9 bases, with 13 bases between the two germline ends. This chain's CDR3 is CSQGASKKLFF. CDR3 in DNA: TGCAGCCAGGGAGCAAGCAAAAAACTGTTTTTT.

This clonotype was recorded many times. The CDR3 region has the DNA TGTGCCAGCAGCTTAGGTTCGGGTAGAGGTACTGAAGCTTTCTTT. This codes for CASSLGSGRGTEAFF. The V call is TRBV7-9, the J call TRBJ1-1; D unclear. The V gene's germline CDR1 is SEHNR and CDR2 FQNEAQ (reference sequence). V gave up 1 base and J gave up 5 bases, with 14 bases separating them. The CDR3 is made up of 15 amino acids.

This clonotype was seen many times. The chain is built from TRBV5-5 and TRBJ2-2, with 7 bases lining up with TRBD1. The CDR3 is made up of 17 amino acids. From germline, CDR1 is SGHKS and CDR2 YYEKEE (reference sequence). Trimming removed 1 base from V and 2 bases from J; junction bases left unmatched: 8. CDR3 sequence reads: CASSLTGQVLNTGELFF. Written as DNA, the CDR3 is TGTGCCAGCAGCTTGACCGGACAGGTCCTTAACACCGGGGAGCTGTTTTTT.

The sample holds many counts of this clonotype. The CDR3 DNA reads TGTGCCAGCAGCCGATTCCTTGGACGTCGGAGCTCTGGGGCCAACGTCCTGACTTTC. Translation: CASSRFLGRRSSGANVLTF. The chain employs TRBV3-1 and TRBJ2-6; D is uncertain. The CDR3 length is 19 residues. Germline assignment: CDR1 LGHDT and CDR2 YNNKEL (reference sequence). Trimming shortened V by 4 bases and J by 0 bases, and 19 bases separated the two germline ends.

The table lists this clonotype with many counts. This rearrangement joins TRBV10-3 to TRBJ1-2; no clear D gene. V lost 3 bases and J 8 bases, leaving 16 bases between the germline ends. The V gene's germline CDR1 is ENHRY and CDR2 SYGVKD. The CDR3 has 14 residues. The CDR3 protein is CAISDLRVVDGYTF. The DNA of the CDR3 is TGTGCCATCAGTGATTTGAGGGTGGTGGACGGCTACACCTTC.

The chain employs TRBV19 and TRBJ1-1; D might be TRBD1 (6 bases). This CDR3 is built from 13 residues. From germline, CDR1 is LNHDA and CDR2 SQIVND (reference sequence). With 5 bases removed from V and 4 bases from J, the gap between germline ends came to 11 bases. CDR3 amino acids: CASSSQGGTEAFF. The DNA for the CDR3 is TGTGCCAGTAGTTCTCAAGGGGGCACTGAAGCTTTCTTT.

This clonotype was seen many times. The chain joins TRBV19 to TRBJ2-3; D is possibly TRBD2 (6 bases). Per the germline V gene, CDR1 is LNHDA and CDR2 is SQIVND (reference sequence). This CDR3 contains 13 residues. V was pared by 8 bases and J by 5 bases, with 14 bases between. As DNA, the CDR3 is TGTGCCAGTGCACTGGCGCGGGGAGATACGCAGTATTTT. It yields the protein CASALARGDTQYF.

The sample holds many counts of this clonotype. This chain connects TRBV30 to TRBJ2-2, with unresolved D. Germline loops: CDR1 GTSNPN, CDR2 SVGIG (reference sequence). V lost 1 base to trimming and J lost 3 bases, with 6 bases between them. The CDR3 loop spans 13 amino acids. The CDR3 loop reads CAWSAEHTGELFF. The CDR3 DNA reads TGTGCCTGGAGTGCCGAGCACACCGGGGAGCTGTTTTTT.